The present T cell receptor (beta chain) was sequenced within a study of blood T cell repertoires in COVID-19 (dated by TCRdb to the early 2020s). For the study in its entirety: Samples covering the acute and convalescent phases of COVID-19 were provided by collaborators in the United States, Italy and Spain. The material from the prospective study consisted of cDNA or gDNA derived from T cells, B-cell-depleted T cells, or PBMCs. Subjects who had been exposed to COVID-19, were actively infected with it, or had recovered from it provided the deeply sampled blood TCRbeta repertoires that made up the dataset. A freely available public database, intended as a resource for researchers studying the immune response to SARS-CoV-2, is where the repertoires were released. Samples came from the ongoing ImmuneRACE study (first 160 participants) plus 1,254 subjects from 6 global collaborators. Nearly every sample came with metadata listing a de-identified subject ID, COVID-19 status, age in years and sex. Where HLA class I and class II types were available, the types were taken from metadata supplied by the sample provider, not from assay-based typing. Overall results and qualifications from the work: How much clinical and demographic metadata was included differed by source and by participant, and the metadata was provided uncurated.

V is shortened by 8 bases, J by 3 bases, and the region joining them spans 11 bases. Spanning cysteine to phenylalanine, the CDR3 consists of 12 amino acids. Kept here is only the CDR3 DNA, which spans 36 bases and is read in frame from base 1. The CDR1 and CDR2 encoded by the germline V gene (reference sequence) are LNHDA and SQIVND. TCRbeta CDR3 regions were amplified from genomic DNA by means of the immunoSEQ Assay, a bias-controlled multiplex PCR. Under the source paper's analysis protocol: The number of nucleated cells in each sample was estimated by amplification of reference gene primers within the assay. To quantify the absolute abundance of each unique TCRbeta CDR3 rearrangement, sequence reads were collapsed and filtered. For each sample, productive Simpson clonality was calculated as the square root of Simpson's diversity index across productive rearrangements. TCRdb holds this immuneACCESS table with in-frame rearrangements only. Some clones are missing; in checked studies, unresolved V genes explain under half, and the rest has no known cause. Clonal size and the V and J genes are those of that table, whereas D and trimming came from the DNA. The table for this sample lists 52,000 or so clones; 85% of them were counted only once. Roughly 12% of the sample is in the top ten clones.

There are a few counts of this clone. This receptor's antigen is unknown. No much larger clonotype is one base removed from it; base qualities were not supplied. Whole blood was collected in K2EDTA tubes by collaborating institutions according to the institutions' own protocols. For TCRbeta analysis, collaborators shipped samples as frozen whole blood, isolated PBMCs, or DNA extracted from either of those sample types. The specimen was peripheral blood. Recombination joined TRBV19 with TRBJ2-7; TRBD1 is perhaps the D gene, given 5 matching bases. This receptor was identified in a human donor in a cohort sampled during active COVID-19. The base sequence is TGTGCCAGTTTTGGCAGGGACTACGAGCAGTACTTC. It specifies CASFGRDYEQYF.